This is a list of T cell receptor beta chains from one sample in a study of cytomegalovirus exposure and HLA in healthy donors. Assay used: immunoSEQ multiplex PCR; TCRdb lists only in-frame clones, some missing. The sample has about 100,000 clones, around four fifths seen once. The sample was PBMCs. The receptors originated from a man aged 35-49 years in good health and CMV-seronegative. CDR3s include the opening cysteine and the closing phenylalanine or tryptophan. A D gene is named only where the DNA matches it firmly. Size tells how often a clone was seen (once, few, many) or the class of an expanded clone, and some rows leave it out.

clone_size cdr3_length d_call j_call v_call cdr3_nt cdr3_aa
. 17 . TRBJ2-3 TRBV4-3 TGCGCCAGCAGCCAAGAGACGGGCAGGGGGAGGTCAGATACGCAGTATTTT CASSQETGRGRSDTQYF
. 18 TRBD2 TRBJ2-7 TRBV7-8 TGTGCCAGCAGCTTGAGTCTACTAGCGGGGGGCCTCTCCTACGAGCAGTACTTC CASSLSLLAGGLSYEQYF
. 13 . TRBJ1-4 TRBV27 TGTGCCAGCAGAAGAGGAATACATGAAAAACTGTTTTTT CASRRGIHEKLFF
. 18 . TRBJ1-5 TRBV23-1 TGCGCCAGCAGTCAATCGAGATATGGCAGGGAAGGCAATCAGCCCCAGCATTTT CASSQSRYGREGNQPQHF
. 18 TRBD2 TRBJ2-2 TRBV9 TGTGCCAGCAGCGTAGTTGCTAGCGGGGGGGCCGGCACCGGGGAGCTGTTTTTT CASSVVASGGAGTGELFF
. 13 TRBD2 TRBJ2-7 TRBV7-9 TGTTCCAGCAGCCTGGGACTATTATACGAGCAGTACTTC CSSSLGLLYEQYF
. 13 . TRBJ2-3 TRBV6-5 TGTGCCAGCAGCAGGCCCACTTTAGATACGCAGTATTTT CASSRPTLDTQYF
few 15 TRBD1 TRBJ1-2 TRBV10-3 TGTGCCAGCGCTAGGGGGACAGGGTACTTCTATGGCTACACCTTC CASARGTGYFYGYTF
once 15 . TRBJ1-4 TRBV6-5 TGTGCCAGCAGTTACTCACCCAGAGGAGATGAAAAACTGTTTTTT CASSYSPRGDEKLFF
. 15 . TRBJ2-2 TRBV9 TGTGCCAGCAGCGTAGTGGGGGGAGGCGGCGGGGAGCTGTTTTTT CASSVVGGGGGELFF
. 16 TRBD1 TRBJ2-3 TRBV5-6 TGTGCCAGCAGCTTGGAGGGCAGGGGGCTCACAGATACGCAGTATTTT CASSLEGRGLTDTQYF
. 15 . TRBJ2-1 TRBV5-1 TGCGCCAGCAGCTTGTCTATGAGCTCCTACAATGAGCAGTTCTTC CASSLSMSSYNEQFF
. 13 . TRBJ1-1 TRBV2 TGTGCCAGCAGTGGGACAGCGAACACTGAAGCTTTCTTT CASSGTANTEAFF
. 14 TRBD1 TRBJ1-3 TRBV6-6 TGTGCCAGCAGTCAACGGACAGGGGGATATCCCTACGATTTT CASSQRTGGYPYDF
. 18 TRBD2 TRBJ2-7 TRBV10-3 TGTGCCATCAGTGAGCCTGGGACTAGCGGGGAACTTCCTTACGAGCAGTACTTC CAISEPGTSGELPYEQYF
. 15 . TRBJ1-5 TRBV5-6 TGTGCCAGCAGCTTGAGGGGCACAGGGACTCAGCCCCAGCATTTT CASSLRGTGTQPQHF
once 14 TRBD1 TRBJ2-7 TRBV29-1 TGCAGCGTTGAAGAGGGACAGGGGGTGGACGAGCAGTACTTC CSVEEGQGVDEQYF
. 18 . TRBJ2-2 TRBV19 TGTGCCAGTAGTATAAATCCCTTCTGGCAGGGGCACACCGGGGAGCTGTTTTTT CASSINPFWQGHTGELFF
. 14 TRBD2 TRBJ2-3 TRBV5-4 TGTGCCAGCACTCGGGGGGGTCGCACAGATACGCAGTATTTT CASTRGGRTDTQYF
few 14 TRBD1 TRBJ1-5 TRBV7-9 TGTGCCAGCAGCCAGACAGGGACCAATCAGCCCCAGCATTTT CASSQTGTNQPQHF